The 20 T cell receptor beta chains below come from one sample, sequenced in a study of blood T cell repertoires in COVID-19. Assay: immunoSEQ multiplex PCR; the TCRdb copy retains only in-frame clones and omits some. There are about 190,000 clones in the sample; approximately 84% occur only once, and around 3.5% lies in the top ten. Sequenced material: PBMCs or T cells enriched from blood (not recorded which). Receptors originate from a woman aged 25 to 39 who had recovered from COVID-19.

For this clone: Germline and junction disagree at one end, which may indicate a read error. CDR3 DNA: TGTGCCAGCAGCCCTTACTCGACTAGCGGGCAAGAGGCCCAGTACTTC. The encoded protein is CASSPYSTSGQEAQYF. V usage is TRBV3-1 (or the pseudogene TRBV3-2) and J usage is TRBJ2-5; 10 bases line up with TRBD2. The germline V gene has CDR1 LGHDT and CDR2 YNNKEL (reference sequence). The CDR3 contains 16 residues.

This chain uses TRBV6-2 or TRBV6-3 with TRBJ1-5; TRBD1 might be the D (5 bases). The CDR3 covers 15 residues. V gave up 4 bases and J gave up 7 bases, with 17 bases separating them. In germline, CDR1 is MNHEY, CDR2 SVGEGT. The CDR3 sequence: CASSSGREGIQPQHF. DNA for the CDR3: TGTGCCAGCAGTTCGGGCAGGGAGGGAATCCAGCCCCAGCATTTT.

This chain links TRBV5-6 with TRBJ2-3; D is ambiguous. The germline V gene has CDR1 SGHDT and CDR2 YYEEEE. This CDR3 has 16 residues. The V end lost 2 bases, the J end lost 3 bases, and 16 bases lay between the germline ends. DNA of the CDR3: TGTGCCAGCAGCTTAGGAAGAGCGTCCGCGACAGATACGCAGTATTTT. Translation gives CASSLGRASATDTQYF.

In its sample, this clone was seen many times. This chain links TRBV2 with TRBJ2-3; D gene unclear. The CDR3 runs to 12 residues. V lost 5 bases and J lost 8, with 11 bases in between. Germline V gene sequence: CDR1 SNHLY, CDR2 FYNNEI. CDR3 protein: CASSRSSGTQYF. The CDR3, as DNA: TGTGCCAGCAGTAGAAGCTCCGGTACGCAGTATTTT.

CDR3 region: CSVQLDTQYF. The CDR3, as DNA: TGCAGCGTCCAACTGGATACGCAGTATTTT. The chain links TRBV29-1 to TRBJ2-3; D not certain. This CDR3 comprises 10 residues. V lost 6 bases and J lost 6, with 7 bases in between. In germline, CDR1 is SQVTM, CDR2 ANQGSEA.

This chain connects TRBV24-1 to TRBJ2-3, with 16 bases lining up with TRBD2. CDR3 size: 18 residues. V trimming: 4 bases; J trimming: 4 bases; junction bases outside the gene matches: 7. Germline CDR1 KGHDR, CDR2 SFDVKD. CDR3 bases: TGTGCCACCAGTGACACCGGGACTAGCGGGGGGGCGGCAGATACGCAGTATTTT. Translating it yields CATSDTGTSGGAADTQYF.

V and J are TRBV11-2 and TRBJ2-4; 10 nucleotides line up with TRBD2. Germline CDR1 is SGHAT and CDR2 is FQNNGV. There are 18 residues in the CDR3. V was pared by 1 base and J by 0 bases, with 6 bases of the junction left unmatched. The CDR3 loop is CASSLVLAGALAKNIQYF. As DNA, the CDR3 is TGTGCCAGCAGCTTAGTGCTAGCGGGGGCCCTAGCCAAAAACATTCAGTACTTC.

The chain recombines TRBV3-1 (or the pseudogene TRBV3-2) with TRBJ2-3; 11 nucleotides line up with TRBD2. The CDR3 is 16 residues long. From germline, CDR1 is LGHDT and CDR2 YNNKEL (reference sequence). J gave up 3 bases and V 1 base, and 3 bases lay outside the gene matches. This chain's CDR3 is CASSQAWTSGTDTQYF. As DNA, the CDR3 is TGTGCCAGCAGCCAAGCCTGGACTAGCGGGACAGATACGCAGTATTTT.

This CDR3 is CASSQTQQVPYEQYF. DNA of the CDR3: TGTGCCAGCTCACAGACTCAGCAAGTGCCCTACGAGCAGTACTTC. The V call is TRBV18, the J call TRBJ2-7, with D hard to call. Between the trimmed V and J ends, which lost 4 bases and 2 bases, there was a span of 15 bases. Looked up from germline, CDR1 is KGHSH and CDR2 is LQKENI. The CDR3 is 15 residues long.

In nucleotides, the CDR3 is TGTGCCAGCAGCGTAGTAGGCGGTGATTCACCCCTCCACTTT. This sequence encodes CASSVVGGDSPLHF. The V gene is TRBV9, the J gene TRBJ1-6, with D unclear. Germline-derived CDR1 and CDR2 are SGDLS and YYNGEE. V was trimmed by 0 bases and J by 8 bases, leaving 9 bases between them. CDR3 size: 14 residues.

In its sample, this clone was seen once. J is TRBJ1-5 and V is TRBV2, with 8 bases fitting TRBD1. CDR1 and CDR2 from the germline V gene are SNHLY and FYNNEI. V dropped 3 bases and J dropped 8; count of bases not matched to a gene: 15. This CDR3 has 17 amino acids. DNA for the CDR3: TGTGCCAGCAGTGACACCGGACAGGGCGGGGGTCTGAAGCCCCAGCATTTT. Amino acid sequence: CASSDTGQGGGLKPQHF.

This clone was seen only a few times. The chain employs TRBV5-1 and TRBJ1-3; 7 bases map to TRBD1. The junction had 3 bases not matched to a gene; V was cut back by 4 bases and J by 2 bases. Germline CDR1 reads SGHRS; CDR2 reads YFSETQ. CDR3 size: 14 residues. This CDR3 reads CASSPGTAGNTIYF. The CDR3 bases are TGCGCCAGCAGCCCCGGGACAGCTGGAAACACCATATATTTT.

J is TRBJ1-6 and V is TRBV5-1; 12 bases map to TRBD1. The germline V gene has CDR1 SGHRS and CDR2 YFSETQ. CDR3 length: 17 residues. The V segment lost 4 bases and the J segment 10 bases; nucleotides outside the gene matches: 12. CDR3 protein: CASSPGLGQGAFSPLHF. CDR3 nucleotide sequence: TGCGCCAGCAGCCCTGGATTGGGACAGGGGGCATTCTCACCCCTCCACTTT.

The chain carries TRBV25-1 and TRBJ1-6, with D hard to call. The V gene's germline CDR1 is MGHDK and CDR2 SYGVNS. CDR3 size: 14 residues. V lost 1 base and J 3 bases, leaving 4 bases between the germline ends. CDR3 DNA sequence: TGTGCCAGCAGTGAATTCAGCTATAATTCACCCCTCCACTTT. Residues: CASSEFSYNSPLHF. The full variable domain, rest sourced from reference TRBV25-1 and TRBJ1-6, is EADIYQTPRYLVIGTGKKITLECSQTMGHDKMYWYQQDPGMELHLIHYSYGVNSTEKGDLSSESTVSRIRTEHFPLTLESARPSHTSQYLCASSEFSYNSPLHFGNGTRLTVT.

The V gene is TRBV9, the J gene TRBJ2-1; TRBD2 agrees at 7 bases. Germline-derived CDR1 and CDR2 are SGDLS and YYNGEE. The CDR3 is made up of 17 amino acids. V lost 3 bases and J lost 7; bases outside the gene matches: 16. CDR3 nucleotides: TGTGCCAGCAGCGCCGTCCCTCCCCCCTTCGGGGGGAATGAGCAGTTCTTC. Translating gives CASSAVPPPFGGNEQFF.

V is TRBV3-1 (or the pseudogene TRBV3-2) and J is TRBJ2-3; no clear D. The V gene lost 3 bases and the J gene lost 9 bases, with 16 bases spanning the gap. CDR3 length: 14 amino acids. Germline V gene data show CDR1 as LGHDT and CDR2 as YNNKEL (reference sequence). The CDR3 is CASSQRSPGRTQYF. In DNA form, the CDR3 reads TGTGCCAGCAGCCAGAGGTCGCCCGGTAGAACGCAGTATTTT.

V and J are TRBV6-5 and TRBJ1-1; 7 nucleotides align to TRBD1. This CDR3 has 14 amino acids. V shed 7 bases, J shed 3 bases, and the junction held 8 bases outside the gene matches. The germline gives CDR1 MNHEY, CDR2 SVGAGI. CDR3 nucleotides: TGTGCCAGCATGATACAGGGGTCGCACACTGAAGCTTTCTTT. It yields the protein CASMIQGSHTEAFF.

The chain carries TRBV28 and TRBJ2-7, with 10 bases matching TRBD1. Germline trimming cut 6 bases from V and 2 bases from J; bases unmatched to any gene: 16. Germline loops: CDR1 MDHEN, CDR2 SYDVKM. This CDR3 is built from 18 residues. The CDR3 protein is CASSPSPGQGSSTYEQYV. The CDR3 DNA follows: TGTGCCAGCAGCCCGAGCCCGGGACAGGGGTCATCTACCTACGAGCAGTACGTC.

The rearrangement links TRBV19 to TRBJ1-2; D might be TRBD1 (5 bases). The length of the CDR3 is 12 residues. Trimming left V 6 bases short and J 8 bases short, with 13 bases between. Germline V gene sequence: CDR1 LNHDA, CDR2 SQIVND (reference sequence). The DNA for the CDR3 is TGTGCCAGTAGGACCGGGGGAGGCGGCTACACCTTC. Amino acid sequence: CASRTGGGGYTF.

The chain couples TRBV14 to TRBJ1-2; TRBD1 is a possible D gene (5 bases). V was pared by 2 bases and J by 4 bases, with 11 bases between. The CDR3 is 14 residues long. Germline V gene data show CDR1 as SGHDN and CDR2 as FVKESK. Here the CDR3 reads CASSQRATAYGYTF. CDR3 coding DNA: TGTGCCAGCAGCCAAAGGGCGACAGCCTATGGCTACACCTTC.